Presented here are 29 T cell receptor beta chains from one specimen sequenced in a study of T cell responses to AZD1222 COVID-19 vaccine. Here immunoSEQ multiplex PCR was the method, and the copy in TCRdb shows in-frame clones only, minus some. This table holds about 140,000 clones, approximately 93% found once. The sequencing here drew on peripheral blood, taken on day 0 of MenACWY control vaccination. The receptors shown here come from an adult in good health.

The chain uses TRBV5-1 and TRBJ1-2; possibly TRBD1 for D (5 bases). CDR3 length: 13 residues. Trimming removed 4 bases at V and 9 bases at J, with 16 bases between. CDR1 and CDR2 (germline): SGHRS, YFSETQ. The CDR3 is CASSGAALGSYTF. The CDR3 DNA sequence: TGCGCCAGCAGCGGGGCAGCCCTAGGCAGCTACACCTTC.

CDR3 nucleotides: TGTGCCAGCAGTTACTTTATGACAGGGACAGGCACTGAAGCTTTCTTT. Its protein product is CASSYFMTGTGTEAFF. The rearrangement links TRBV6-2 or TRBV6-3 to TRBJ1-1, with 8 bases aligning to TRBD1. Germline values: CDR1 MNHEY, CDR2 SVGEGT. The CDR3 is 16 residues long. V gave up 1 base and J gave up 4 bases; unmatched junction bases: 8.

The V and J genes are TRBV6-5 and TRBJ2-3, with D perhaps TRBD1 (6 bases). The CDR3 is 14 residues long. Looked up from germline, CDR1 is MNHEY and CDR2 is SVGAGI. V lost 6 bases, J lost 2 bases, and 12 bases lay in between. The DNA of the CDR3 is TGTGCCAGCAGGGCGGACAGATACACAGATACGCAGTATTTT. Amino acids: CASRADRYTDTQYF.

The count of this clone is one. The V and J genes are TRBV27 and TRBJ1-5; TRBD1 matches 8 bases. Germline loops: CDR1 MNHEY, CDR2 SMNVEV (reference sequence). The CDR3 is 15 residues long. The V segment lost 8 bases and the J segment 1 base; nucleotides outside the gene matches: 7. For the CDR3, the DNA is TGTGCCAGCGGCTGGACAGGGCAGAGCAATCAGCCCCAGCATTTT. Translated: CASGWTGQSNQPQHF.

The rearrangement links TRBV6-5 to TRBJ1-5; 8 bases fit TRBD1. CDR1 MNHEY and CDR2 SVGAGI come from the germline V gene. The CDR3 runs 14 residues. The J segment lost 6 bases and the V segment lost 6 bases, leaving 7 bases of the junction unmatched. CDR3 nucleotide sequence: TGTGCCAGCAGCTACAGGGGGGCTAGTCAGCCCCAGCATTTT. Its protein is CASSYRGASQPQHF.

The chain joins TRBV18 to TRBJ1-3; TRBD1 might be the D (5 bases). The CDR3 contains 17 residues. Germline V gives CDR1 KGHSH, CDR2 LQKENI. The V and J ends lost 6 bases and 0 bases respectively, with 18 bases between them. The CDR3 DNA sequence: TGTGCCAGCTCGCTCCGCGGGACTTCGAGCTCTGGAAACACCATATATTTT. This sequence encodes CASSLRGTSSSGNTIYF.

This clone was detected only once. This chain connects TRBV18 to TRBJ1-5; the D is unclear. This CDR3 region has 15 residues. The ends were cut back, 5 bases at V and 7 bases at J, with 18 bases in the middle. CDR1 is KGHSH, CDR2 LQKENI, per germline. The CDR3 DNA reads as TGTGCCAGCTCATACTTGGGGTCCCCGGGGCAGCCCCAGCATTTT. Translating it yields CASSYLGSPGQPQHF.

This chain connects TRBV4-3 to TRBJ1-2, with D possibly being TRBD1 (5 bases). Germline CDR1 is LGHNA and CDR2 is YSLEER. CDR3 length: 16 amino acids. V lost 3 bases, J lost 0 bases, and 14 bases lay in between. The CDR3 protein is CASSQFRGTTNYGYTF. The CDR3 region has the DNA TGCGCCAGCAGCCAGTTTCGGGGGACTACTAACTATGGCTACACCTTC.

V gene TRBV9 combines with J gene TRBJ1-2, with D uncertain. CDR3 length equals 13 residues. CDR1 SGDLS and CDR2 YYNGEE come from the germline V gene. V was shortened by 0 bases and J by 2 bases, with 5 bases between the two germline ends. DNA for the CDR3: TGTGCCAGCAGCGTAGATGCAAACTATGGCTACACCTTC. This translates into CASSVDANYGYTF.

V and J are TRBV25-1 and TRBJ1-1; D perhaps matches TRBD1 (5 bases). The CDR3 totals 15 residues. V was shortened by 0 bases and J by 0 bases, with 8 bases between the two germline ends. Germline CDR1 and CDR2: MGHDK and SYGVNS. CDR3: CASSEYGGMNTEAFF. The DNA for the CDR3 is TGTGCCAGCAGTGAATATGGGGGTATGAACACTGAAGCTTTCTTT.

This sequence joins TRBV30 and TRBJ1-1; D unclear. This CDR3 is built from 13 residues. The V end was cut by 2 bases, the J end by 1 base, with 8 bases between. Germline-derived CDR1 and CDR2 are GTSNPN and SVGIG (reference sequence). The CDR3 loop reads CAWSLGGNTEAFF. DNA for the CDR3: TGTGCCTGGAGTTTGGGAGGGAACACTGAAGCTTTCTTT.

V usage is TRBV5-4 and J usage is TRBJ2-3; the match to TRBD2 covers 9 bases. The V gene end was trimmed by 5 bases and the J gene end by 3 bases; junction bases not matched to a gene: 4. The CDR3 length is 14 residues. Germline V lookup: CDR1 SGHNT, CDR2 YYREEE (reference sequence). CDR3 loop: CASRPSGRTDTQYF. The CDR3 region has the DNA TGTGCCAGCAGACCAAGCGGGAGGACAGATACGCAGTATTTT.

The chain employs TRBV5-1 and TRBJ1-2; 11 bases map to TRBD1. V shed 3 bases, J shed 6 bases, and the junction held 1 base outside the gene matches. Germline V gene lookup returns CDR1 SGHRS and CDR2 YFSETQ. This CDR3 spans 13 amino acids. Written as DNA, the CDR3 is TGCGCCAGCAGCTGGGGACAGGGGGATGGCTACACCTTC. Translated, it gives CASSWGQGDGYTF.

The chain is built from TRBV4-3 and TRBJ2-3; no reliable D call. V lost 0 bases and J 3 bases, leaving 7 bases between the germline ends. Germline V gene lookup returns CDR1 LGHNA and CDR2 YSLEER. This CDR3 spans 14 amino acids. The CDR3 reads CASSQEARTDTQYF. CDR3 sequence (DNA): TGCGCCAGCAGCCAAGAAGCCAGGACAGATACGCAGTATTTT.

This chain links TRBV3-1 (or the pseudogene TRBV3-2) with TRBJ1-2; no reliable D call. Germline lookup yields CDR1 LGHDT and CDR2 YNNKEL (reference sequence). The CDR3 runs to 12 residues. Trimming cost V 3 bases and J 8 bases, with 10 bases left between them. CDR3 sequence: CASSHQVGGYTF. DNA of the CDR3: TGTGCCAGCAGCCATCAGGTTGGGGGCTACACCTTC.

The rearrangement links TRBV28 to TRBJ2-2, with 7 nucleotides matching TRBD2. This CDR3 spans 15 amino acids. V gave up 4 bases and J gave up 1 base; unmatched junction bases: 3. The germline CDR1 and CDR2 sequences are MDHEN and SYDVKM. This chain's CDR3 is CASSSASGNTGELFF. CDR3 in DNA: TGTGCCAGCAGTTCCGCTAGCGGGAACACCGGGGAGCTGTTTTTT.

J is TRBJ2-3 and V is TRBV5-4, with a weak D call TRBD1 (6 bases). Germline-derived CDR1 and CDR2 are SGHNT and YYREEE (reference sequence). V lost 0 bases and J lost 4, with 12 bases in between. The CDR3 contains 15 residues. CDR3 sequence: CASSLDQGRADTQYF. CDR3 coding DNA: TGTGCCAGCAGCTTGGATCAGGGGCGTGCAGATACGCAGTATTTT.

This clone has only a few counts. This rearrangement joins TRBV11-2 to TRBJ2-2; weak D call: TRBD2 (5 bases). Per the germline V gene, CDR1 is SGHAT and CDR2 is FQNNGV. The CDR3 runs 15 residues. The V end was cut by 5 bases, the J end by 1 base, with 11 bases between. The CDR3 bases are TGTGCCAGCAGCCCTATACGGGGGAACACCGGGGAGCTGTTTTTT. It yields the protein CASSPIRGNTGELFF.

The chain links TRBV4-3 to TRBJ1-2, with 7 bases matching TRBD1. The CDR3 runs 14 residues. Unmatched junction bases numbered 6, after V lost 1 base and J lost 7 bases. Germline CDR1 and CDR2: LGHNA and YSLEER. DNA of the CDR3: TGCGCCAGCAGCCAAGCGAGGGGGCTGGGTGGCTACACCTTC. It specifies CASSQARGLGGYTF.

The V and J genes are TRBV6-4 and TRBJ2-1; D is uncertain. The CDR3 extends over 15 amino acids. Trimming removed 4 bases at V and 8 bases at J, with 18 bases between. The germline CDR1 and CDR2 sequences are MRHNA and SNTAGT. This chain's CDR3 is CASSGDAGGKDEQFF. For the CDR3, the DNA is TGTGCCAGCAGTGGAGACGCCGGCGGTAAGGATGAGCAGTTCTTC.

This chain connects TRBV6-2 or TRBV6-3 to TRBJ1-1, with no clear D. Germline V gene sequence: CDR1 MNHEY, CDR2 SVGEGT. This CDR3 is built from 13 residues. V dropped 5 bases and J dropped 0 bases, with 7 bases sitting between them. The CDR3 loop is CASSRKLNTEAFF. CDR3 bases: TGTGCCAGCAGTAGGAAACTGAACACTGAAGCTTTCTTT.

The rearrangement uses TRBV27 and TRBJ1-5; maybe TRBD1 (5 bases). Between the trimmed V and J ends, which lost 0 bases and 7 bases, there was a span of 10 bases. The CDR3 runs 14 residues. CDR1 MNHEY and CDR2 SMNVEV come from the germline V gene (reference sequence). The CDR3: CASSLSGEGQPQHF. In nucleotides, the CDR3 is TGTGCCAGCAGTTTATCAGGGGAAGGACAGCCCCAGCATTTT.

The table lists this clone with a count of one. The J gene is TRBJ1-2, the V gene TRBV5-1; D remains ambiguous. The length of the CDR3 is 14 residues. V was pared by 3 bases and J by 8 bases, with 17 bases between. Germline CDR1 and CDR2: SGHRS and YFSETQ. CDR3 nucleotides: TGCGCCAGCAGCTCACAGCAAAGCCTTGCCGGCTACACCTTC. Translating it yields CASSSQQSLAGYTF.

The CDR3 reads CSARIRRVERTDTQYF. CDR3 DNA: TGCAGCGCTAGGATTCGTAGAGTTGAGCGCACAGATACGCAGTATTTT. The chain recombines TRBV29-1 with TRBJ2-3; D not certain. The germline gives CDR1 SQVTM, CDR2 ANQGSEA. V was cut by 7 bases and J by 1 base, with 21 bases left in between. The CDR3 loop spans 16 amino acids.

In its sample, this clone was seen once. J is TRBJ2-1 and V is TRBV6-1, with TRBD2 matching 10 bases. V lost 4 bases to trimming and J lost 9 bases; unmatched junction nucleotides: 12. The CDR3 loop spans 16 amino acids. Germline CDR1 MNHNS, CDR2 SASEGT. The CDR3 loop is CASSVGASGSVGEQFF. The DNA for the CDR3 is TGTGCCAGCAGTGTCGGGGCTAGCGGGAGTGTGGGTGAGCAGTTCTTC.

The CDR3 nucleotides are TGTGCCAGTAGTATAGACGGCAGGGGAGTTTTCCACTATGGCTACACCTTC. This sequence encodes CASSIDGRGVFHYGYTF. This chain connects TRBV19 to TRBJ1-2, with D possibly being TRBD1 (6 bases). Trimming cost V 0 bases and J 3 bases, with 17 bases left between them. In germline, CDR1 is LNHDA, CDR2 SQIVND (reference sequence). CDR3 size: 17 residues.

This clone was recorded only once. This sequence joins TRBV6-2 or TRBV6-3 and TRBJ2-1, with TRBD2 as a possible D gene (5 bases). CDR1 and CDR2 (germline): MNHEY, SVGEGT. The CDR3 is made up of 15 amino acids. Trimming took 2 bases from V and 3 from J, leaving 11 bases between them. CDR3 DNA sequence: TGTGCCAGCAGTTACAGTGTTGAGGGCTACAATGAGCAGTTCTTC. This gives the protein CASSYSVEGYNEQFF.

This clone was recorded once. This chain uses TRBV6-6 with TRBJ2-5, with 9 nucleotides matching TRBD1. V trimming: 6 bases; J trimming: 5 bases; junction bases outside the gene matches: 7. The CDR3 has 14 amino acids. The germline V gene encodes CDR1 MNHNY and CDR2 SVGAGI (reference sequence). The CDR3 DNA reads TGTGCCAGCAGCACGACAGGGGGGCTTGAGACCCAGTACTTC. Its protein is CASSTTGGLETQYF.

The chain is built from TRBV18 and TRBJ1-1; no reliable D call. Per germline, CDR1 KGHSH and CDR2 LQKENI. The ends were cut back, 6 bases at V and 4 bases at J, with 15 bases in the middle. The CDR3 consists of 14 residues. The CDR3 region is CASSPQLGSTEAFF. Here the CDR3 DNA reads TGTGCCAGCTCCCCCCAGCTGGGGAGCACTGAAGCTTTCTTT. Variable domain in full (rest from reference TRBV18 and TRBJ1-1): NAGVMQNPRHLVRRRGQEARLRCSPMKGHSHVYWYRQLPEEGLKFMVYLQKENIIDESGMPKERFSAEFPKEGPSILRIQQVVRGDSAAYFCASSPQLGSTEAFFGQGTRLTVV.